Sequencing of this T cell receptor (beta chain) was carried out in a study of beta chain features in type 1 diabetes. Overall study: Patients and healthy donors were similar in age, gender and cell yields.

As regards this clone: This sample includes further DNA sequences coding for the same CDR3.

TCRB transcripts that were expressed got sequenced, as all of the isolated RNA had been reverse transcribed. Several million reads were obtained on average from naive, central memory and regulatory T cell samples. This table comes from immunoSEQ multiplex PCR, and its TCRdb copy is limited to in-frame clones, with some not included. The sample holds around 150,000 clones, about 8.1% seen once. Looked up from germline, CDR1 is SGHRS and CDR2 is YFSETQ. V was clipped by 1 base and J by 0 bases, with 10 bases between them. The CDR3 runs 15 residues. Every participating donor gave one draw, a heparinised blood sample averaging about 110 mL. Central memory, naive, regulatory and stem cell-like memory CD4+ cells were sorted by CD45RO/CCR7/CD25/CD127/CD95/CD27.

Material: central memory CD4+ T cells from blood. This chain links TRBV5-1 with TRBJ1-1; a possible D gene is TRBD1 (6 bases). The clonotype comes from a man younger than 35 in good health. CDR3 DNA: TGCGCCAGCAGCTTGACAGGGACGGTGAACACTGAAGCTTTCTTT. Its translation is CASSLTGTVNTEAFF.